A selection of T cell receptor beta chains follows, all from one sample in a study of shared clonotypes between healthy human individuals. Only in-frame clones appear in the TCRdb table, and some are missing; sequencing was by immunoSEQ multiplex PCR. Of around 2.1 million clones listed, around 95% were seen once; the top ten hold approximately 0.13%. The specimen was naive CD4+ T cells sorted from blood. These TCRs come from a man younger than 35 in good health. The CDR3 runs from the conserved cysteine through the conserved F or W. The D gene is left open where the match is weak. Not all rows give a size; the values are once, few, many and, for expanded clones, a class.

J gene,clone size,D gene,V gene,CDR3 protein,CDR3 DNA
TRBJ1-2,.,.,TRBV27,CASGSLSPRYPQGLYGYTF,TGTGCCAGCGGCTCGCTCTCCCCCCGTTATCCACAGGGACTCTATGGCTACACCTTC
TRBJ1-5,once,.,TRBV7-2,CASSDLGTDSNQPQHF,TGTGCCAGCAGCGATTTAGGGACGGATAGCAATCAGCCCCAGCATTTT
TRBJ1-4,.,.,TRBV7-9,CASSSGRGISNEKLFF,TGTGCCAGCAGCTCGGGACGAGGGATTTCAAATGAAAAACTGTTTTTT
TRBJ2-7,.,TRBD2,TRBV2,CASSRTLVSGKVEQYF,TGTGCCAGCAGTCGTACCTTGGTGAGCGGGAAGGTCGAGCAGTACTTC
TRBJ2-7,.,.,TRBV5-1,CASSPGGVLYEQYF,TGCGCCAGCAGCCCCGGGGGTGTTCTCTACGAGCAGTACTTC
TRBJ2-1,.,TRBD2,TRBV5-1,CASSLGLAGGQGNEQFF,TGCGCCAGCAGCTTGGGACTAGCGGGAGGCCAGGGCAATGAGCAGTTCTTC
TRBJ2-3,.,.,TRBV29-1,CSVEASPNTDTQYF,TGCAGCGTTGAGGCTTCCCCCAACACAGATACGCAGTATTTT
TRBJ2-5,.,.,TRBV29-1,CSVEDVGGETQYF,TGCAGCGTTGAAGACGTTGGGGGGGAGACCCAGTACTTC
TRBJ1-4,.,.,TRBV21-1,CASSKVLDRREKLFF,TGTGCCAGCAGCAAGGTCTTGGACCGGCGGGAAAAACTGTTTTTT
TRBJ2-7,.,.,TRBV7-9,CASSFSTARDEQYF,TGTGCCAGCAGCTTCTCGACCGCTCGGGACGAGCAGTACTTC
TRBJ1-1,.,.,TRBV30,CAWRIKNTEAFF,TGTGCCTGGAGAATAAAGAACACTGAAGCTTTCTTT
TRBJ1-6,.,.,TRBV11-2,CASSLESAKSSYNSPLHF,TGTGCCAGCAGCTTAGAGTCAGCAAAAAGCTCCTATAATTCACCCCTCCACTTT
TRBJ2-3,.,TRBD2,TRBV27,CASSLRSGGSTDTQYF,TGTGCCAGCAGTTTACGAAGCGGGGGGAGCACAGATACGCAGTATTTT
TRBJ2-7,.,.,TRBV30,CAWSVFRGWRGEQYF,TGTGCCTGGAGTGTATTCCGGGGGTGGCGTGGCGAGCAGTACTTC
TRBJ2-2,.,.,TRBV28,CASRSAGANTGELFF,TGTGCCAGCAGGTCCGCCGGCGCGAACACCGGGGAGCTGTTTTTT
TRBJ2-7,.,.,TRBV5-5,CASSNTYEQYF,TGTGCCAGCAGCAATACCTACGAGCAGTACTTC
TRBJ2-2,.,.,TRBV6-5,CASSYGTAELGELFF,TGTGCCAGCAGTTACGGGACCGCAGAGTTAGGGGAGCTGTTTTTT
TRBJ1-5,.,.,TRBV29-1,CSVGGRGAGQPQHF,TGCAGCGTTGGGGGCCGGGGGGCCGGTCAGCCCCAGCATTTT
TRBJ2-1,once,TRBD2,TRBV7-6,CASSLAGGPVEQFF,TGTGCCAGCAGCTTAGCGGGAGGGCCGGTTGAGCAGTTCTTC
TRBJ2-7,.,.,TRBV7-2,CASSLVFGSYEQYF,TGTGCCAGCAGCTTAGTATTCGGCTCCTACGAGCAGTACTTC
TRBJ2-1,.,TRBD2,TRBV5-1,CASSLLLAGVLEQFF,TGCGCCAGCAGCTTACTACTAGCGGGAGTCCTTGAGCAGTTCTTC
TRBJ2-1,.,.,TRBV18,CASSSGQSSYNEQFF,TGTGCCAGCTCATCCGGACAGAGCTCCTACAATGAGCAGTTCTTC
TRBJ1-6,.,.,TRBV6-5,CASSYLGLNSPLHF,TGTGCCAGCAGTTACTTGGGCCTTAATTCACCCCTCCACTTT
TRBJ2-3,.,.,TRBV6-1,CASTRMTVGDTQYF,TGTGCCAGCACCCGCATGACGGTGGGAGATACGCAGTATTTT
TRBJ2-2,.,.,TRBV6-5,CASSYVELNTGELFF,TGTGCCAGCAGTTACGTAGAGTTGAACACCGGGGAGCTGTTTTTT
TRBJ2-5,once,.,TRBV7-8,CASSLAKSRAFQETQYF,TGTGCCAGCAGCTTAGCAAAGTCCCGGGCCTTCCAAGAGACCCAGTACTTC
TRBJ2-3,.,.,TRBV29-1,CSVRTLVADTQYF,TGCAGCGTTAGGACATTGGTAGCAGATACGCAGTATTTT
TRBJ1-2,.,.,TRBV2,CASRTPPDSYGYTF,TGTGCCAGCAGGACCCCTCCGGACAGCTATGGCTACACCTTC
TRBJ2-7,.,.,TRBV10-2,CASSDLDNGGQYF,TGCGCCAGCAGTGACCTAGACAATGGGGGCCAGTACTTC
TRBJ2-2,once,.,TRBV7-2,CASSLGQGLGTGELFF,TGTGCCAGCAGCTTAGGACAGGGACTGGGAACCGGGGAGCTGTTTTTT
TRBJ2-7,.,.,TRBV18,CASSAGGISEQYF,TGTGCCAGCTCAGCAGGGGGGATCTCCGAGCAGTACTTC
TRBJ2-3,.,.,TRBV2,CASSEIQVADTQYF,TGTGCCAGCAGTGAGATACAGGTGGCAGATACGCAGTATTTT
TRBJ2-1,.,.,TRBV7-2,CASSLGPNNEQFF,TGTGCCAGCAGCTTAGGCCCGAACAATGAGCAGTTCTTC
TRBJ2-3,.,TRBD1,TRBV7-3,CASSKRDRAMYF,TGTGCCAGCAGTAAGCGGGACAGGGCAATGTATTTT
TRBJ1-2,once,.,TRBV29-1,CSVDAQGYTF,TGCAGCGTTGATGCACAGGGCTACACCTTC
TRBJ2-2,.,.,TRBV5-4,CASSLAGRGRVTGELFF,TGTGCCAGCAGCTTGGCAGGCCGGGGCCGGGTCACCGGGGAGCTGTTTTTT
TRBJ1-2,.,.,TRBV5-1,CASSLVTEGSGYTF,TGCGCCAGCAGCTTGGTCACAGAGGGGTCGGGCTACACCTTC
TRBJ1-1,.,.,TRBV14,CASSPLIGGGTEAFF,TGTGCCAGCAGCCCTTTGATCGGGGGGGGTACTGAAGCTTTCTTT
TRBJ2-1,.,TRBD2,TRBV7-9,CASSRTSGRMNEQFF,TGTGCCAGCAGCCGGACTAGCGGGAGGATGAATGAGCAGTTCTTC
TRBJ2-1,.,TRBD2,TRBV18,CASSLLAMGGGAVVREQFF,TGTGCCAGCTCACTACTAGCGATGGGAGGAGGGGCGGTCGTAAGGGAGCAGTTCTTC
TRBJ2-4,.,TRBD2,TRBV5-1,CASSSWGGVAKNIQYF,TGCGCCAGCAGCTCCTGGGGGGGAGTAGCCAAAAACATTCAGTACTTC
TRBJ1-4,.,.,TRBV11-2,CASSPPVGGKLFF,TGTGCCAGCAGCCCCCCGGTTGGCGGAAAACTGTTTTTT
TRBJ1-1,.,.,TRBV4-1,CASSQDRRPTKDTEAFF,TGCGCCAGCAGCCAAGATCGAAGGCCGACCAAGGACACTGAAGCTTTCTTT
TRBJ2-2,.,TRBD2,TRBV7-7,CASSGTGDGELFF,TGTGCTAGCAGCGGGACCGGCGATGGGGAGCTGTTTTTT
TRBJ1-2,.,TRBD1,TRBV6-5,CASSFRTGIGYTF,TGTGCCAGCAGTTTTCGGACAGGAATTGGCTACACCTTC
TRBJ2-5,.,.,TRBV2,CASSVEEYGTQYF,TGTGCCAGCAGTGTAGAGGAGTACGGGACCCAGTACTTC
TRBJ2-1,.,.,TRBV2,CASTGFLGTYNEQFF,TGTGCCAGCACCGGATTCTTGGGCACCTACAATGAGCAGTTCTTC
TRBJ2-1,.,.,TRBV9,CASSLDGATYNEQFF,TGTGCCAGCAGCTTAGACGGGGCCACCTACAATGAGCAGTTCTTC
TRBJ1-1,.,TRBD1,TRBV18,CASSLQGSEAFF,TGTGCCAGCTCATTACAGGGGTCTGAAGCTTTCTTT
TRBJ2-1,.,.,TRBV4-1,CASSHPALGTDNEQFF,TGCGCCAGCAGCCATCCCGCCTTAGGGACGGACAATGAGCAGTTCTTC
TRBJ2-7,.,.,TRBV5-6,CASSRTGPSYEQYF,TGTGCCAGCAGTCGCACGGGGCCCTCCTACGAGCAGTACTTC
TRBJ1-2,.,.,TRBV29-1,CSVEGGKSMDRGYTF,TGCAGCGTCGAGGGGGGGAAGTCAATGGATCGGGGCTACACCTTC
TRBJ1-2,.,.,TRBV6-5,CASSSTGLANYGYTF,TGTGCCAGCAGTTCGACAGGCCTAGCTAACTATGGCTACACCTTC
TRBJ1-5,.,TRBD1,TRBV5-1,CASSLDGTGGSQPQHF,TGCGCCAGCAGCTTGGATGGGACAGGGGGTAGTCAGCCCCAGCATTTT
TRBJ1-1,.,.,TRBV5-1,CASSLNTMNTEAFF,TGCGCCAGCAGCTTGAACACCATGAACACTGAAGCTTTCTTT